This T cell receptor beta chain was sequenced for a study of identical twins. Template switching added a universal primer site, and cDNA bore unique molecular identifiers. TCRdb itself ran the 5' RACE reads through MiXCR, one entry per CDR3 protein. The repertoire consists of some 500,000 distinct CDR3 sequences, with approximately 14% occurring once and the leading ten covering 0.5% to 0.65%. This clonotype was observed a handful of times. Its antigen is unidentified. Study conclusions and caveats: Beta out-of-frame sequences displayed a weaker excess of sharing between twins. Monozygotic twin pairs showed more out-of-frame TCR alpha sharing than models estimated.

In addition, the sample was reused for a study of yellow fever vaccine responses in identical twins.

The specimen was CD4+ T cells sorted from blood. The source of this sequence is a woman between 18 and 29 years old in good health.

CDR3 bases: TGCAGTGCTAGATATAGCGGACAAGAGACCCAGTACTTC. Protein: CSARYSGQETQYF. The V gene is TRBV20-1, the J gene TRBJ2-5; possibly TRBD2 for D (6 bases). CDR1 DFQATT and CDR2 SNEGSKA come from the germline V gene (reference sequence). Trimming cost V 2 bases and J 2 bases, with 9 bases left between them. This CDR3 has 13 amino acids.